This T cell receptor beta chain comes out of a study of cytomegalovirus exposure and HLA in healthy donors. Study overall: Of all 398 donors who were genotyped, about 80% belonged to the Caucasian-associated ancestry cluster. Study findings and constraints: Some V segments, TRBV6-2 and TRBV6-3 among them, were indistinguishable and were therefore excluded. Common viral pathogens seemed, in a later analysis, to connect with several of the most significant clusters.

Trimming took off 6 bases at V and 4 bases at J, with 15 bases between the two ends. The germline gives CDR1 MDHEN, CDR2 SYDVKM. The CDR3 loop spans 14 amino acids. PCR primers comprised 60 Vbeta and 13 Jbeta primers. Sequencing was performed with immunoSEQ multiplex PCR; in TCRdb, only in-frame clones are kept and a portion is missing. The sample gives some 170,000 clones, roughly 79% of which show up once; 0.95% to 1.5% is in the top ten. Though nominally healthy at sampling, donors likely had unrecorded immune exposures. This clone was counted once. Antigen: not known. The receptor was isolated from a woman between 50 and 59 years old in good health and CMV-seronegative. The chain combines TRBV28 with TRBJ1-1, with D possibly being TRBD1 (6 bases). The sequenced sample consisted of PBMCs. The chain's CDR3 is CASSPTGPITEAFF. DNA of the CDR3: TGTGCCAGCAGCCCAACAGGGCCTATCACTGAAGCTTTCTTT.